The 2 T cell receptor beta chains below were found in one sample sequenced in a study of metastatic and nonmetastatic thyroid tumors (dated by TCRdb to 2020 to 2021). The library came from PCR. TCRdb lists the instrument as Illumina HiSeq 4000. TCRdb's own reprocessing of the public reads used fastp at Q25 and MiXCR and kept productive beta chains. In all, the sample holds 20,000 or so clones, and about a tenth of those were seen once. The ten biggest clones cover 25% to 30% of the sample. No patient had received any treatment before thyroid surgery. Sequencing input: blood. The receptors come from a female donor with papillary thyroid cancer or a benign thyroid nodule (not recorded which). Some clones in this sample may be carry-over from other donors' samples.

This clone occurred many times. This chain uses TRBV9 with TRBJ2-7, with D possibly matching TRBD2 (6 bases). Trimming left V 4 bases short and J 0 bases short, with 17 bases between. CDR1 SGDLS and CDR2 YYNGEE come from the germline V gene. This CDR3 has 16 residues. The CDR3 region has the DNA TGTGCCAGCAGCTTAGCCCCGGGAGAGCCCTCCTACGAGCAGTACTTC. This encodes CASSLAPGEPSYEQYF.

The rearrangement links TRBV7-9 to TRBJ1-1; D gene uncertain. This CDR3 has 11 amino acids. V dropped 3 bases and J dropped 8 bases, with 7 bases sitting between them. The germline V gene encodes CDR1 SEHNR and CDR2 FQNEAQ (reference sequence). DNA for the CDR3: TGTGCCAGCAGCTTCGGGGAGGAAGCTTTCTTT. It yields the protein CASSFGEEAFF.